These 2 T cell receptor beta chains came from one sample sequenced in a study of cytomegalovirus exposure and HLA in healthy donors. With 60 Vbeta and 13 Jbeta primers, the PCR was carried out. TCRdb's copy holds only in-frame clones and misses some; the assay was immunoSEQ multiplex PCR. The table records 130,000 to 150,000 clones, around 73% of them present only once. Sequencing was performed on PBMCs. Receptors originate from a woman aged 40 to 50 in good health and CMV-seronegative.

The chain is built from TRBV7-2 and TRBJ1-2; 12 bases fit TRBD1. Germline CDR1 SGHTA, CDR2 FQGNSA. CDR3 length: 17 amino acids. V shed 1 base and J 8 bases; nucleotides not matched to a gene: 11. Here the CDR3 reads CASSLGLGQGALEGYTF. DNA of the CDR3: TGTGCCAGCAGCTTAGGTCTGGGACAGGGGGCTTTGGAAGGCTACACCTTC.

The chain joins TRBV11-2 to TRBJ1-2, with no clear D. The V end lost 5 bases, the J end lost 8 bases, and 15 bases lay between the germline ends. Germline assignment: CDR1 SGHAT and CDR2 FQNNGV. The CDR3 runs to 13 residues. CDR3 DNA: TGTGCCAGCAGCCCCCGTGAGGGCGGCGGCTACACCTTC. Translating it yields CASSPREGGGYTF.